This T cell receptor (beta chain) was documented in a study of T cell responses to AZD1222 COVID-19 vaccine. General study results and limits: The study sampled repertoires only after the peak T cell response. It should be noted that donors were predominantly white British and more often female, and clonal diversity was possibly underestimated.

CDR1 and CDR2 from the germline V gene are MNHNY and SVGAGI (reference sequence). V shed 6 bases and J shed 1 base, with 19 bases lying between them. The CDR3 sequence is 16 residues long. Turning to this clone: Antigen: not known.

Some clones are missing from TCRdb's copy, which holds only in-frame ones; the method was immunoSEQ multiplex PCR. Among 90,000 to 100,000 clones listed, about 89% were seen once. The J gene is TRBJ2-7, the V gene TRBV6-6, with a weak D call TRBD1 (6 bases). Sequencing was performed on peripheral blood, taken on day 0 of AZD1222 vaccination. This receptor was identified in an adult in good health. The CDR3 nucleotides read TGTGCCAGCAGGCCCCCAGGGGCCGGATCGTCCTACGAGCAGTACTTC. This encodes CASRPPGAGSSYEQYF.